The 10 T cell receptor beta chains presented below share a single source sample, sequenced in a study of cytomegalovirus exposure and HLA in healthy donors. PCR amplification relied on 60 Vbeta primers (plus 13 Jbeta primers). The repertoire was sequenced with immunoSEQ multiplex PCR; TCRdb's copy has only in-frame clones and lacks some. The sample gives about 180,000 clones, around four fifths of which show up once; 1.5% to 2% is in the top ten. Sequencing was performed on PBMCs. The source is a woman under 40 in good health and CMV-seronegative.

This clone was counted only a few times. The chain is built from TRBV5-6 and TRBJ2-7; D is perhaps TRBD2 (5 bases). Trimming left V 5 bases short and J 2 bases short, with 20 bases between. The CDR3 runs 16 residues. Looked up from germline, CDR1 is SGHDT and CDR2 is YYEEEE. The chain's CDR3 is CASRPLGFEGTYEQYF. In nucleotides, the CDR3 is TGTGCCAGCAGGCCATTGGGGTTCGAGGGCACCTACGAGCAGTACTTC.

The rearrangement uses TRBV2 and TRBJ1-1; TRBD1 aligns across 10 bases. The CDR3 extends over 12 amino acids. Trimming removed 6 bases from V and 11 bases from J; junction bases left unmatched: 6. The germline V gene has CDR1 SNHLY and CDR2 FYNNEI. The CDR3 is CASRDRGDWAFF. As DNA, the CDR3 is TGTGCCAGCAGGGACAGGGGGGATTGGGCTTTCTTT.

J is TRBJ1-2 and V is TRBV7-8; tentatively, D is TRBD1 (6 bases). The CDR3 is 16 amino acids. The germline V gene has CDR1 SGHVS and CDR2 FQNEAQ. With 5 bases removed from V and 3 bases from J, the gap between germline ends came to 19 bases. The CDR3 sequence: CASSPDGGRGDYGYTF. CDR3 coding DNA: TGTGCCAGCAGCCCCGATGGCGGCAGGGGAGACTATGGCTACACCTTC.

This clone showed up just a few times. V and J are TRBV4-2 and TRBJ2-7; 9 nucleotides match TRBD2. V lost 4 bases and J lost 6; bases outside the gene matches: 16. The length of the CDR3 is 17 residues. The germline V gene has CDR1 LGHNA and CDR2 YNFKEQ. The CDR3 coding sequence is TGTGCCAGCAGCCGCCTCCCAGGGGCGGGGGGGCCCAGCGAGCAGTACTTC. This encodes CASSRLPGAGGPSEQYF.

The J gene is TRBJ1-5, the V gene TRBV4-1, with D uncertain. This CDR3 spans 14 amino acids. The germline gives CDR1 MGHRA, CDR2 YSYEKL. V was pared by 4 bases and J by 6 bases, with 13 bases between. CDR3 nucleotides: TGCGCCAGCAGCCCGACTATCGTGGGTCAGCCCCAGCATTTT. Encoded protein: CASSPTIVGQPQHF.

The rearrangement joins TRBV29-1 to TRBJ1-1; 9 nucleotides agree with TRBD1. The germline V gene has CDR1 SQVTM and CDR2 ANQGSEA. V was clipped by 4 bases and J by 7 bases; unmatched bases: 7. The CDR3 extends over 13 amino acids. The CDR3 loop reads CSVGGDRAIEAFF. The CDR3 nucleotides are TGCAGCGTTGGGGGGGACAGGGCCATTGAAGCTTTCTTT.

The chain carries TRBV11-1 and TRBJ2-4, with D tentatively TRBD1 (6 bases). V was clipped by 5 bases and J by 4 bases, with 9 bases between them. This CDR3 spans 13 amino acids. Germline V gives CDR1 SGHAT, CDR2 FQDESV (reference sequence). The CDR3 protein is CASSLDRKNIQYF. For the CDR3, the DNA is TGTGCCAGCAGCCTCGACAGGAAAAACATTCAGTACTTC.

The chain employs TRBV7-2 and TRBJ2-7, with TRBD2 identical over 15 bases. The CDR3 extends over 19 amino acids. V lost 1 base and J lost 0; bases outside the gene matches: 7. Germline assignment: CDR1 SGHTA and CDR2 FQGNSA. CDR3 sequence reads: CASSLVGLAGGGFSYEQYF. CDR3 coding DNA: TGTGCCAGCAGCTTAGTGGGACTAGCGGGGGGCGGGTTCTCCTACGAGCAGTACTTC.

The chain carries TRBV30 and TRBJ2-5; TRBD2 agrees at 10 bases. Germline V gives CDR1 GTSNPN, CDR2 SVGIG (reference sequence). The CDR3 has 14 amino acids. With V trimmed by 5 bases and J by 5 bases, 8 bases remained unmatched. The CDR3 sequence is CAWAGGLAWETQYF. DNA for the CDR3: TGTGCCTGGGCGGGGGGACTAGCGTGGGAGACCCAGTACTTC.

This clone showed up just a few times. V and J are TRBV5-1 and TRBJ2-7; TRBD2 matches 8 bases. This CDR3 contains 14 residues. V was clipped by 4 bases and J by 5 bases; unmatched bases: 8. Germline assignment: CDR1 SGHRS and CDR2 YFSETQ. The CDR3 DNA follows: TGCGCCAGCAGCCCCGGGGGGGAAGGGAACGAGCAGTACTTC. Its translation: CASSPGGEGNEQYF.